The clone carrying this T cell receptor beta chain was counted once. The source of the sample is a study of control samples from healthy donors and cancer patients. The CDR3 consists of 16 residues. Trimming at V came to 4 bases and at J to 3 bases, leaving 7 bases not matched to a gene. Germline lookup yields CDR1 SEHNR and CDR2 FQNEAQ (reference sequence). Libraries were prepared by immunoSEQ multiplex PCR; TCRdb keeps only in-frame clonotypes and omits some of them. The sample shows more than 110,000 clones, 88% of them seen only once. The sample taken for sequencing was blood. This chain connects TRBV7-9 to TRBJ2-2, with 8 nucleotides matching TRBD2. This TCR was sampled from a woman aged 25 to 39 in good health. This CDR3 reads CASSSLLLADTGELFF. In DNA form, the CDR3 reads TGTGCCAGCAGCTCCCTACTACTAGCGGACACCGGGGAGCTGTTTTTT.